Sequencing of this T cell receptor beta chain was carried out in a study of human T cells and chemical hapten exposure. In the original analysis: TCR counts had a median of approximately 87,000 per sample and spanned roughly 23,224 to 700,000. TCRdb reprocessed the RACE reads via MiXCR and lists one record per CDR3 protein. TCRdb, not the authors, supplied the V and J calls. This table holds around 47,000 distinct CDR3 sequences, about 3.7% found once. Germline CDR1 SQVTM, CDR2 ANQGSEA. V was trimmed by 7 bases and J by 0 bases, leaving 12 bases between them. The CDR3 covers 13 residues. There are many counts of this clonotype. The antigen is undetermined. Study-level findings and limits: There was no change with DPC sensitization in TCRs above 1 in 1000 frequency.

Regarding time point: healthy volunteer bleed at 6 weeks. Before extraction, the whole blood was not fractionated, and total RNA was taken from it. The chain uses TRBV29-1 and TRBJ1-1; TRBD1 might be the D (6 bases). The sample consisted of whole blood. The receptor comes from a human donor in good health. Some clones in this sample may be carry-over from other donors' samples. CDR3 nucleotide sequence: TGCAGCGGGGTGGACAGCATGAACACTGAAGCTTTCTTT. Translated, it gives CSGVDSMNTEAFF.